This entry concerns a single T cell receptor (beta chain). As yet, its antigen is unknown. Measured with immunoSEQ multiplex PCR; TCRdb has only the in-frame clones, and not every one. The sample lists tens of thousands of clones; 85% to 90% were seen once. The sample is drawn from a study of PD-1 blockade in classical Hodgkin lymphoma. General observations from the study: Sources of repertoire differences remain undefined, possibly disease activity or prior therapy.

This CDR3 region has 12 residues. The V end was cut by 1 base, the J end by 4 bases, with 2 bases between. Germline CDR1 MRHNA, CDR2 SNTAGT. Each patient experienced a relapse that followed autologous stem cell transplantation, and brentuximab vedotin exposure varied. Thawed PBMCs were the source of CD4+ T cells, purified by magnetic negative selection. The chain is built from TRBV6-4 and TRBJ2-1; D is undetermined. The starting material was CD4+ T cells from blood, obtained at baseline. The TCR sequence derives from a human donor with classical Hodgkin lymphoma. The CDR3 bases are TGTGCCAGCAGTGACTGGTACAATGAGCAGTTCTTC. Protein product: CASSDWYNEQFF.